Listed below are T cell receptor beta chains from one sample, sequenced in a study of T cell responses to AZD1222 COVID-19 vaccine. Clones were read by immunoSEQ multiplex PCR, and TCRdb kept only the in-frame ones, dropping some. Of around 130,000 clones in the sample, around nine tenths were seen once. The sequencing used peripheral blood, collected 28 days after the second dose of the MenACWY control vaccine. These receptor sequences come from an adult who received the MenACWY meningococcal vaccine as a control. CDR3s leave out the opening cysteine and the closing phenylalanine or tryptophan.

v_call	j_call	cdr3_aa
TRBV6-5	TRBJ2-1	ASKGEDSYNEQF
TRBV6-1	TRBJ1-4	ASSEGGVNEKLF
TRBV27	TRBJ2-3	ASRGLAGKWTQY
TRBV16	TRBJ1-3	ASSQRALGRSSGNTIY
TRBV9	TRBJ2-3	ASSVELAVSTDTQY
TRBV12-3/TRBV12-4	TRBJ2-2	ASGQASTGELF
TRBV7-9	TRBJ2-3	ASSLGPGTISTDTQY
TRBV7-2	TRBJ2-5	ASSLRVVQETQY
TRBV5-3	TRBJ1-6	ARSQRTGKSYNSPLH
TRBV28	TRBJ2-1	ASSTTGRTYNEQF
TRBV2	TRBJ1-5	ASSGPDRSQPQH
TRBV19	TRBJ2-2	ASAWTGTYTGELF
TRBV3-1/TRBV3-2	TRBJ2-5	ASSQAFNRRTQETQY
TRBV3-1/TRBV3-2	TRBJ2-1	ASSQETKTGVYNEQF
TRBV7-3	TRBJ2-3	ASSFIPADTQY
TRBV15	TRBJ1-4	ATSRDRAGLNEKLF
TRBV5-1	TRBJ1-2	ASSFGRGLGYT
TRBV15	TRBJ1-2	ATSRGTGRYGYT
TRBV5-6	TRBJ1-2	ASSPGQGLYGYT
TRBV7-8	TRBJ2-3	ASSPLPPGGDTQY
TRBV5-6	TRBJ1-1	ASRRQSLNTEAF
TRBV6-4	TRBJ2-6	ASSPGQGRSGANVLT
TRBV28	TRBJ2-5	ASSLTQGGETQY
TRBV28	TRBJ1-4	ASSIWTATNEKLF
TRBV4-1	TRBJ1-5	ASSQDWGQPQH
TRBV2	TRBJ1-2	ASSSPGQGIYGYT
TRBV28	TRBJ1-6	ASSLRPSSYNSPLH
TRBV28	TRBJ2-1	ASKPVGGAYNEQF
TRBV5-1	TRBJ1-6	ASSLGSGDSPLH
TRBV6-4	TRBJ1-2	ASSTGQGAIGIYGYT
TRBV15	TRBJ1-6	ATSRDSLNSPLH
TRBV2	TRBJ2-5	ASSDRGRGGETQY
TRBV7-9	TRBJ1-6	ASSPRQGNSPLH
TRBV5-1	TRBJ1-1	ASSKPGENTEAF
TRBV9	TRBJ2-2	ASSVDPGRVTNTGELF
TRBV9	TRBJ2-1	ASSSRTSGRALSNEQF
TRBV2	TRBJ1-2	ASREGSENYGYT
TRBV9	TRBJ2-5	ASSVGGLAGQETQY
TRBV7-2	TRBJ2-5	ASSYGLAGGPQETQY
TRBV3-1/TRBV3-2	TRBJ1-6	ASSQADRGSPLH
TRBV6-1	TRBJ1-2	ASSEGRPPNYGYT
TRBV4-1	TRBJ2-3	ASSQVGTSGLTDTQY
TRBV7-9	TRBJ1-5	ASSRDLGQGGQPQH
TRBV11-2	TRBJ1-4	ASGTEKLF
TRBV10-2	TRBJ1-6	ASTHTPDRVNSPLH
TRBV27	TRBJ2-7	ASSTLAGDGSSYEQY
TRBV21-1	TRBJ2-1	ASSKGLSSYNEQF
TRBV7-6	TRBJ2-1	ASSLRGGVRGSYNEQF
TRBV6-5	TRBJ1-2	ASSYNVPGINYGYT
TRBV14	TRBJ1-5	ASSWGGSQPQH
TRBV27	TRBJ2-1	ASSSATSRGYNEQF
TRBV28	TRBJ2-3	ASRSTISTDTQY
TRBV6-4	TRBJ2-1	ASSDLPGEQF
TRBV7-2	TRBJ2-7	ASSLRGTSGRYVGDEQY
TRBV3-1/TRBV3-2	TRBJ2-4	ASSRDRVSPNIQY
TRBV19	TRBJ1-2	ASSNYQGYGYT
TRBV19	TRBJ2-6	ASSRELGVLT
TRBV12-3/TRBV12-4	TRBJ2-1	ASSDPWDEQF
TRBV5-4	TRBJ1-5	ASSLQGHNQPQH
TRBV19	TRBJ2-2	ASSLRSRETGELF